This T cell receptor beta chain comes out of a study of identical twins (dated by TCRdb to 2016 to 2017). With respect to the entire study: To test whether fetal clonotypes persist, the study used deep sequencing on TCR alpha and beta repertoires from monozygotic twins, unrelated adults of various ages, and cord blood. To rule out contamination, replicate twin experiments were performed at different times with different library preparation protocols.

All donors were healthy Caucasians. The twin cohort consisted of three pairs of female monozygotic twins, all aged about 18 to 29 years. CD4+ and CD8+ T cell populations were isolated with positive isolation kits from Invitrogen. The study at large found these results: Invariant T cells such as MAIT and iNKT could partly confound zero-insertion analyses, although diverse VJ usage argued against such confounding for most clonotypes. The excess sharing between twins in beta out-of-frame sequences was weaker because fewer shared sequences reduced the signal-to-noise ratio. Compared with coincidental sharing between unrelated individuals, out-of-frame TCR alpha sequences shared between twins showed an excess of sequences with low generation probability. Because the same donors could not be followed over many years, the conclusions depended on cross-sectional statistical analysis. Fewer insertions were carried by abundant cord blood beta clonotypes, a similar but weaker trend appeared in young adult naive repertoires, and no such trend appeared in memory repertoires. In monozygotic twins, recombination models systematically underestimated out-of-frame TCR alpha sharing, but the models matched the sharing seen between unrelated individuals.

There are 17 amino acids in the CDR3, from cysteine to phenylalanine inclusive. Only the CDR3 portion is preserved as DNA: 51 bases, with reading frame beginning at the first base. From a lookup of the germline V gene, CDR1 and CDR2 are SGHRS and YFSETQ. A distance of 20 bases separates the germline ends of V and J, which lose 4 bases and 1 base respectively. Library construction relied on 5' RACE. The instrument given in TCRdb is Illumina HiSeq 2000. A universal primer binding site was introduced by template switching, and a unique molecular identifier was present in the final cDNA, enabling accurate counting of TCR cDNA molecules. First-strand cDNA for TCR alpha and beta chains was synthesized from specific primers in the conserved constant-segment region. Each cDNA library was double barcoded, with a SMART-Mk sample barcode plus Illumina barcodes, to control for contamination. TruSeq adapter sequences and Illumina sample barcodes were added in two successive PCR steps. Sequencing of the TCR alpha and beta cDNA libraries was done on the Illumina HiSeq platform using custom primers. The paper's data handling went like this. Unique molecular identifiers were extracted from raw reads with MiGEC, and CDR3 positions were determined with MiXCR. Recombination models were inferred per individual with the repgenHMM and IGoR tools using an EM algorithm. The tcR package in R was used for shared clonotype analysis, with sharing normalized by the product of cloneset sizes. To study raw recombination without the effects of thymic and clonal selection, out-of-frame nonproductive sequences were analyzed. TCRdb applied fastp at Q25 and MiXCR to the public reads, then kept only in-frame beta chains. Rows with one shared CDR3 protein collapse into an entry with the most common genes and DNA. These V and J calls derive from TCRdb rather than the authors' analysis. The sample table records about 470,000 distinct CDR3 sequences; less than 25% of these occur just once. The ten largest clones add up to roughly 3% of the sample.

This clonotype was seen a handful of times. Its antigen is unknown. No base quality information exists; no much larger clone differs at one position. The same data also contributed to another study, on T cells expressing NK-cell markers. The second paper further reports: TCR beta-chain repertoires were profiled in sorted CD3+CD56+NKG2C+, CD3+CD56+NKG2C- and CD3+CD56-NKG2C+ T-cell subsets from fewer than 10 donors. Seven of the eight sequenced donors were HCMV-seropositive and one was HCMV-seronegative. In several experiments an anti-gammadeltaTCR antibody was added to restrict sorting to alphabetaTCR-expressing T cells. In over 5 donors, the dominant CD3+CD56+NKG2C+ clonotypes were among the top 10 CD8+ clonotypes and accounted for roughly 1.0-7.0% of CD8+ T cells. Those dominant clonotypes were again the most abundant among CD3+CD56-NKG2C+ cells in a few donors, at roughly 25-65%. It remained unclear whether the expanded NKG2C-expressing T cell clones were specific for HCMV antigens. The eight sequenced donors were randomly selected healthy volunteers, three men and five women. A commercial ELISA kit detecting HCMV-specific IgG in serum was used to determine HCMV serostatus. MIGEC handled demultiplexing of the reads and grouping by UMI, while MiTCR was used to assemble and quantify clonotypes. To exclude erroneous sequences, any TCR cDNA sequence not supported by at least two reads was discarded. The tcR package was used for downstream repertoire analysis, and clonotypes were matched between fractions using CDR3 nucleotide sequence together with V segment. Antigen specificity was annotated against VDJdb with VDJmatch, allowing one amino acid substitution in CDR3.

The chain couples TRBV5-1 to TRBJ2-5; the best D guess is TRBD2, with 6 bases matching. The clonotype originates from a young woman in good health. Material: CD4+ T cells sorted from blood. Here the CDR3 is given as CASSPTWAGITQETQYF. The DNA sequence is TGCGCCAGCAGCCCCACTTGGGCGGGGATAACCCAAGAGACCCAGTACTTC. With the rest looked up from the reference TRBV5-1 and TRBJ2-5 genes rather than sequenced, the full variable domain is KAGVTQTPRYLIKTRGQQVTLSCSPISGHRSVSWYQQTPGQGLQFLFEYFSETQRNKGNFPGRFSGRQFSNSRSEMNVSTLELGDSALYLCASSPTWAGITQETQYFGPGTRLLVL.